This entry lists 3 T cell receptor beta chains sequenced from one sample in a study of CD8+ T cells in alopecia areata. RNA, once extracted, was reverse transcribed into cDNA for use as the sequencing template. Measured with immunoSEQ multiplex PCR; TCRdb has only the in-frame clones, and not every one. In the table there are 200,000 to 250,000 clones, 64% of which are singletons. Noted treatment: oral pan-JAK inhibitor, 5-10 mg twice daily. Sequenced here: CD4+ T cells sorted from blood, sampled at week 4, from a patient treated with tofacitinib. These receptors were taken from a human donor with alopecia areata.

The chain combines TRBV5-1 with TRBJ1-1; weak D call: TRBD1 (5 bases). The germline V and J ends were trimmed by 2 bases and 2 bases, with 16 bases remaining between them. In germline, CDR1 is SGHRS, CDR2 YFSETQ. The CDR3 loop spans 16 amino acids. This CDR3 reads CASSFGTIGTNTEAFF. The CDR3 nucleotides are TGCGCCAGCAGCTTTGGAACGATCGGGACTAACACTGAAGCTTTCTTT.

This clone was detected a few times. V and J are TRBV7-2 and TRBJ2-1; tentative D call: TRBD2 (6 bases). Between the trimmed V and J ends, which lost 5 bases and 7 bases, there was a span of 21 bases. CDR3 size: 16 residues. The germline V gene has CDR1 SGHTA and CDR2 FQGNSA. The CDR3 sequence: CASSPPPQAGRNEQFF. The CDR3 DNA sequence: TGTGCCAGCAGCCCCCCACCCCAGGCGGGGCGGAATGAGCAGTTCTTC.

The V gene is TRBV29-1, the J gene TRBJ2-1; no reliable D call. The CDR3 loop spans 15 amino acids. Looked up from germline, CDR1 is SQVTM and CDR2 is ANQGSEA. The ends were cut back, 4 bases at V and 0 bases at J, with 13 bases in the middle. CDR3 bases: TGCAGCGTTGGGTTTGGGTTGAGCTCCTACAATGAGCAGTTCTTC. Translated: CSVGFGLSSYNEQFF.